The entry that follows covers one TCR beta chain sequence. This clone was counted between two and nine times. The target of this receptor is not known. Within one base of it there is no much larger clone, and no base qualities were kept. This sample was taken from a study of cytomegalovirus exposure and HLA in healthy donors (dated by TCRdb to about 2017). Background on the whole study: An earlier analysis of about 530 of the donors reported over 250 Gb of sequence data and 100 million to 120 million unique TCR beta sequences obtained from approximately 180 million T cells. Using immunosequencing, the study profiled T cell repertoires from fewer than 850 subjects and related those repertoires to cytomegalovirus serostatus. Roughly 5 DR-DQ haplotypes were handled as single units for association and clustering because linkage in the cohort was strong. An earlier analysis of a few hundred of the donors applied high-throughput TCR beta sequencing to assess whether each TCR beta V gene segment acted as functional or pseudogenic. Typing coverage varied by locus: roughly 629-630 donors for A, B, C, DRB1 and DQB1; roughly 510 for DQA1; nearly 610 for DPA1; fewer than 480 for DPB1. On average, roughly 240,000 unique TCR beta nucleotide sequences were sequenced per donor among 350 to 400 genotyped donors of the cohort, with roughly 20% of those sequences being non-productive. The study aimed to test whether cataloging public T cell receptors could reveal signatures of past pathogen exposure. Along with the approximately 700-subject first cohort, a separate validation cohort of over a hundred different subjects was used. Of the 300 to 450 genotyped donors, 65% to 90% fell in the genetic ancestry cluster associated with self-reported Caucasian donors. All discovery cohort repertoires had been generated on a single sequencing platform. Alongside the repertoire data, information on donor age, sex, ethnicity and CMV serostatus was compiled. In a later analysis, previously published TCR beta repertoires from 550 to 750 donors were re-analyzed and high-resolution HLA genotyping was added so that TCR occurrence patterns could be studied. In the later analysis, no new phenotypic data were used to find candidate immune exposures; instead, reliance was placed on TCR beta sequences and their occurrence across donors. The study combined high-throughput TCR immunosequencing, statistical association of individual TCRs with disease status, and machine learning to predict cytomegalovirus infection status. An early release covering roughly 640 HLA-typed donors comprised roughly 300 gigabases of sequencing data and some 79 million unique TCR sequences. In a later genetic analysis, genome-wide SNP genotypes for about 65% of the 666 donors were used, and that subset was treated as a discovery cohort. HLA typing covered class I and class II loci at four-digit resolution.

V is pruned by 4 bases and J by 3 bases, leaving 6 bases of the junction without a gene match. Its CDR3 holds 14 amino acids, cysteine through phenylalanine. The DNA shown is the 42-base CDR3, in frame from base 1. The germline V gene sets CDR1 to SGHRS and CDR2 to YFSETQ. Results the study describes overall, beyond this receptor: A later analysis reported that several top co-occurrence clusters appeared linked to parvovirus B19, influenza, CMV and Epstein-Barr virus. A cluster of highly shared sequence variants was judged likely to be a technical artifact of the sequencing pipeline. Because some donors lacked HLA typing at each locus, the association tests relied only on the typed subset. Sequencing depth was assumed to be roughly uniform across donors in the presence/absence analyses, though that assumption may not hold. A later analysis associated around 16,000 TCR beta sequences with specific HLA alleles at a false discovery rate of 0.05. In both the original and validation cohorts, the classifier was reported to diagnose cytomegalovirus status with high specificity and sensitivity. The authors suggested that the approach could potentially be generalized to other disease states and immunological phenotypes. In a later genetic analysis, a missense DCLRE1C variant was associated with V-gene and J-gene trimming of TCR beta chains, and the association was replicated in an independent cohort. Immune exposure information for the cohort was limited to CMV serostatus. The study gave a list of 150 to 200 TCR beta chains associated with cytomegalovirus. Because counts were too low, fewer than 20 rarely observed V segments, including chromosome 9 orphons, were excluded from the earlier analysis of several hundred of the donors. An earlier analysis of approximately 600 of the donors showed that most TCR beta V segments appeared in productive rearrangements either about 87% or about 30% of the time, which broadly matched IMGT annotations. A further reported finding was that TCR beta sequences accurately predicted the HLA-A and HLA-B alleles for most subjects in the first cohort. According to a later analysis, most CMV-associated TCR beta chains appeared to be HLA-restricted, and the HLA associations seemed to be driven largely by CMV exposure. According to a later genetic analysis, donors in an Asian-associated ancestry cluster had fewer N-insertions in productive TCRs than the roughly 700-donor mean. The 87-base-pair reads could not distinguish some IMGT-functional V segments, including TRBV6-2 and TRBV6-3, so those segments were excluded. In a later analysis, HLA-associated TCR beta chains were found to be more clonally expanded and to have lower generation probabilities than equally common non-associated chains. Three of the identified cytomegalovirus-associated TCR beta chains were confirmed in vitro to be specific for cytomegalovirus antigens. The cohort was sequenced for TCR beta chains only, and without alpha or paired-chain data the features that could be detected were limited. Linkage disequilibrium might explain the correlated functional status among segregating V segments, but an unknown experimental factor could not be ruled out. Assigning TCR associations to individual alleles was difficult when HLA alleles, especially DR and DQ, strongly co-occurred. A later analysis found that TCR association rates varied across HLA loci, with DRB1 alleles showing the most associated TCRs and HLA-C alleles the fewest. Across donors, most TCR sequences were observed very rarely, whereas some public TCRs were present in many individuals.

The cohort comprised approximately 700 healthy bone marrow donors. At the time of sampling, all cohort members were nominally healthy, though unrecorded immune exposures were likely present. The donor tested CMV seronegative, placing the donor among the 352 seronegative members of the cohort. Each donor provided a peripheral blood sample, and peripheral blood mononuclear cells were used for TCR beta sequencing. The Qiagen DNeasy Blood Extraction Kit was used to extract genomic DNA from the blood cell samples. To prepare the library, the immunoSEQ multiplex PCR assay was applied. A mixture of 60 forward primers for TCR Vbeta segments and 13 reverse primers for TCR Jbeta segments was used in the multiplex PCR. The CDR3 region of rearranged TCR beta genes was amplified from genomic DNA by a multiplex PCR assay. The amplified TCR beta libraries were sequenced on the Illumina HiSeq System as 87-base-pair reads. Turning to the authors' computational methods: In a later analysis, some 80 million unique TCR beta chains were counted across the roughly 700 repertoires, and roughly 10 million of these chains were shared by at least two donors. Raw reads were error-corrected and collapsed into unique sequences by a nearest-neighbor algorithm in which closely related sequences were merged to remove PCR and sequencing errors. CDR3 sequences were aligned to IMGT reference sequences to assign V, D and J gene segments. For a sequence to be retained, a match of at least six nucleotides was required to both a V gene segment and a J gene segment. Rearrangements were called productive when the CDR3 lacked stop codons and stayed in frame with V and J; all others were non-productive. CDR3 was defined according to IMGT convention as the region running from the second conserved V-encoded cysteine to the conserved J-encoded phenylalanine. The earlier analysis of 587 of the donors excluded sequences that lacked an unambiguous match to a single V gene segment. In an earlier analysis of 587 of the donors, V segments were called functional above 56.7% productive rearrangements and were called segregating when the between-donor standard deviation exceeded 5%. To diagnose cytomegalovirus status from the catalog of TCR beta chain sequences, a statistical classification framework was built. A later analysis assigned V and J genes by comparing TCR nucleotide sequences with IMGT/GENE-DB human TR gene sequences. The TCRdist pipeline was used in a later analysis to assign CDR3 sequences and most-parsimonious VDJ recombination scenarios. In a later analysis, every TCR beta chain was defined by the combination of its CDR3 amino acid sequence and its V-gene family, and reads without a unique V-gene family were dropped. In a later analysis, nearly 600 highly shared, low-generation-probability nucleotide sequences were removed to address suspected cross-contamination and a sequencing artifact. For each public chain, a later analysis derived a clonal expansion index from normalized ranks of inferred template counts within each repertoire. In a later analysis, generation probabilities were computed using a VDJ recombination model fitted to out-of-frame rearrangements, and the results were checked against IGoR. Hypergeometric tests were used in a later analysis to score TCR-TCR, TCR-HLA and TCR-CMV co-occurrence, with a repertoire-size bias correction applied to the TCR pairs. A later analysis estimated false discovery rates by permuting HLA or CMV assignments 20 times. In a later analysis, co-occurring TCRs were grouped with DBSCAN, and TCRdist sequence similarity was added when clustering was performed within HLA-allele-positive subsets. Repertoires with fewer than 30,000 or more than 120,000 public chains were left out of co-occurrence clustering, as were a few repertoires with anomalous nucleotide sharing. Here the immuneACCESS table is served through TCRdb, limited to in-frame sequences with V and J called. Missing clones are a known gap in these copies; in checked studies unresolved V genes cover under half, and the rest lacks a known reason. That table gives V, J and clone size, and the DNA gave D and trimming. Here the sample has 130,000 or so clones; 61% occur a single time. Over 1.5% of the sample is held by the ten biggest clonotypes.

This TCR was recovered from a male donor in good health and CMV-seronegative. The material sequenced was PBMCs. Recombination connected TRBV5-1 to TRBJ1-1; TRBD1 aligns with 7 central bases. The DNA is TGCGCCAGCAGCCAAGGGGACAGAGACACTGAAGCTTTCTTT. It encodes CASSQGDRDTEAFF.